This T cell receptor beta chain was profiled in a study of blood T cell repertoires in COVID-19 (dated by TCRdb to 2020 to 2021). Regarding the complete study: The collaborator samples originated in the United States, Italy and Spain and spanned the acute and convalescent phases of COVID-19. Where HLA class I and class II types were available, the types were taken from metadata supplied by the sample provider, not from assay-based typing. The repertoires were made available in a free public database intended to serve as a resource for research on the immune response to SARS-CoV-2. The material from the prospective study consisted of cDNA or gDNA derived from T cells, B-cell-depleted T cells, or PBMCs. A de-identified subject ID, COVID-19 status, age in years and sex were almost always included in the sample metadata. Subjects who had been exposed to COVID-19, were actively infected with it, or had recovered from it provided the deeply sampled blood TCRbeta repertoires that made up the dataset. The samples were drawn from the first 160 participants of the ongoing ImmuneRACE study and from 1,254 subjects provided by 6 global collaborators.

TCRbeta CDR3 regions were amplified from genomic DNA by means of the immunoSEQ Assay, a bias-controlled multiplex PCR. The source study handled its data this way. Within the assay, amplification of reference gene primers was used to estimate how many nucleated cells each sample contained. Sequence reads were collapsed and filtered to measure the absolute abundance of every unique TCRbeta CDR3 rearrangement. For each sample, productive Simpson clonality was calculated as the square root of Simpson's diversity index over productive rearrangements. TCRdb provides this immuneACCESS table in a form limited to in-frame rearrangements. Some clones are lacking; in checked studies, under half of them reflect an unresolved V gene, and why the rest are absent is not known. The V and J calls and clone size were taken over from that table, and D and trimming were inferred from the DNA. The table for this sample lists hundreds of thousands of clones; 75% to 90% of them were counted only once. Approximately 0.9% of the sample is held by the ten biggest clonotypes.

At one collaborating source in Seattle, patients were enrolled during active infection and were followed longitudinally through the course of disease. The collaborating institutions used their own protocols to collect whole blood in K2EDTA tubes. For TCRbeta analysis, collaborators shipped samples in one of three forms: frozen whole blood, isolated PBMCs, or DNA extracted from either of those sample types. V is pruned by 6 bases and J by 12 bases, leaving 10 bases of the junction without a gene match. There are 13 amino acids in the CDR3, from cysteine to phenylalanine inclusive. Of all the DNA, just the CDR3 is kept, 39 bases in frame from base 1. Study-wide conclusions, independent of this receptor: The amount of clinical and demographic metadata varied by source and participant and was provided uncurated.

About this clone itself: What antigen it recognizes has not been identified. Base quality data are lacking; no much larger clone is found one base away.

Source material: peripheral blood. This TCR was sampled from a man younger than 35 with COVID-19, enrolled during active disease. The chain is made from TRBV12-3 or TRBV12-4 and TRBJ1-4; the junction holds 7 bases that match TRBD1. This receptor has the CDR3 CASSPGQVGELFF. The nucleotide sequence is given as TGTGCCAGCAGCCCCGGACAGGTTGGGGAACTGTTTTTT.